A selection of T cell receptor beta chains follows, all from one sample in a study of CD8 T cells in ankylosing spondylitis. Using its own MiXCR run on the 5' RACE reads, TCRdb lists one record per CDR3 protein. Of a few hundred thousand distinct CDR3 sequences in the sample, under 8.5% were seen once. Sequencing was performed on blood, either unsorted or a sorted T cell fraction (not recorded which). The receptors were gathered from a male donor with ankylosing spondylitis. Both conserved end residues are part of each CDR3. Each record gives: CDR3 protein, CDR3 DNA, D gene, V gene, clone size, J gene. The D gene is left open where the match is weak. The size of a clone is reported for some rows only, either as once, few or many, or as a class for expanded clones.

CASSLRAGSTDTQYF | TGTGCCAGCAGCCTACGGGCAGGAAGCACAGATACGCAGTATTTT | - | TRBV7-8 | few | TRBJ2-3
CASSYSDRGHSRFFYEQYF | TGTGCCAGCAGTTACTCGGACAGGGGACACTCAAGGTTTTTCTACGAGCAGTACTTC | TRBD1 | TRBV6-5 | few | TRBJ2-7
CASSLALGAGDEAFF | TGTGCCAGCAGCTTAGCATTAGGGGCGGGGGATGAAGCTTTCTTT | - | TRBV7-9 | - | TRBJ1-1
CASSSGVWGRSSNEQFF | TGTGCCAGCAGCTCCGGGGTTTGGGGGAGATCGTCCAATGAGCAGTTCTTC | - | TRBV11-2 | few | TRBJ2-1
CASSPDNYEQYF | TGTGCCAGCAGCCCGGATAACTACGAGCAGTACTTC | - | TRBV7-9 | many | TRBJ2-7
CASSLEAYVEEAFF | TGTGCCAGCAGCTTGGAGGCTTATGTTGAGGAAGCTTTCTTT | - | TRBV5-6 | - | TRBJ1-1
CASSQTRSSYNEQFF | TGTGCCAGCAGCCAGACTCGTAGCTCCTACAATGAGCAGTTCTTC | - | TRBV11-2 | many | TRBJ2-1
CASKSVTGPWETQYF | TGTGCCAGCAAGTCCGTGACGGGTCCATGGGAGACCCAGTACTTC | - | TRBV12-3/TRBV12-4 | - | TRBJ2-5
CASSPTQGVSTDTQYF | TGTGCCAGCTCACCAACACAGGGGGTATCCACAGATACGCAGTATTTT | TRBD1 | TRBV18 | many | TRBJ2-3
CASSLVGRVGDTQYF | TGTGCCAGCAGCTTGGTGGGACGAGTTGGTGATACGCAGTATTTT | - | TRBV5-5 | many | TRBJ2-3
CASSARQGFPPGELFF | TGTGCCAGCAGCGCCCGACAGGGGTTCCCACCCGGGGAGCTGTTTTTT | TRBD1 | TRBV11-2 | few | TRBJ2-2
CASSLGGQDTQYF | TGTGCCAGCAGTTTAGGGGGCCAAGACACCCAGTACTTC | - | TRBV27 | - | TRBJ2-5
CASSEWPSKGGAYEQYF | TGTGCCAGCAGTGAATGGCCCTCCAAGGGGGGGGCTTACGAGCAGTACTTC | - | TRBV25-1 | - | TRBJ2-7
CASKQLDTDTQYF | TGCGCCAGCAAGCAACTAGACACAGATACGCAGTATTTT | - | TRBV5-1 | many | TRBJ2-3
CASSLRSGFGRTDTQYF | TGTGCCAGCAGTTTACGGTCGGGTTTCGGGAGGACAGATACGCAGTATTTT | TRBD2 | TRBV27 | few | TRBJ2-3
CASSWGQGPYEQYF | TGTGCCAGCAGTTGGGGACAGGGACCCTACGAGCAGTACTTC | TRBD1 | TRBV6-5 | few | TRBJ2-7
CASSTQGDVDEQYF | TGTGCCAGCAGCACACAGGGGGATGTCGACGAGCAGTACTTC | TRBD1 | TRBV5-5 | - | TRBJ2-7
CSAASAGTAYEQYF | TGCAGTGCTGCATCAGCGGGAACAGCCTACGAGCAGTACTTC | TRBD2 | TRBV20-1 | many | TRBJ2-7
CASSPGLAEKSSYEQYF | TGTGCCAGCAGTCCTGGACTAGCGGAGAAGAGCTCCTACGAGCAGTACTTC | TRBD2 | TRBV12-3/TRBV12-4 | - | TRBJ2-7
CASSQIHNSPLHF | TGTGCCAGCAGCCAGATTCATAATTCACCCCTCCACTTT | - | TRBV12-3/TRBV12-4 | few | TRBJ1-6
CSAPPVSSYNEQFF | TGCAGCGCTCCACCCGTGAGCTCCTACAATGAGCAGTTCTTC | - | TRBV29-1 | many | TRBJ2-1
CSAIIRATSYEQYF | TGCAGTGCTATCATACGCGCCACATCCTACGAGCAGTACTTC | - | TRBV20-1 | few | TRBJ2-7
CASSDQLAAVPTDTQYF | TGCGCCAGCAGCGACCAACTAGCGGCAGTCCCCACAGATACGCAGTATTTT | TRBD2 | TRBV5-1 | few | TRBJ2-3
CASGFDLAGYNEQFF | TGTGCTAGTGGTTTTGATCTAGCGGGCTACAATGAGCAGTTCTTC | TRBD2 | TRBV12-5 | many | TRBJ2-1
CASRRQGRNTIYF | TGTGCCAGCAGGCGACAGGGTAGAAACACCATATATTTT | TRBD1 | TRBV12-3/TRBV12-4 | - | TRBJ1-3